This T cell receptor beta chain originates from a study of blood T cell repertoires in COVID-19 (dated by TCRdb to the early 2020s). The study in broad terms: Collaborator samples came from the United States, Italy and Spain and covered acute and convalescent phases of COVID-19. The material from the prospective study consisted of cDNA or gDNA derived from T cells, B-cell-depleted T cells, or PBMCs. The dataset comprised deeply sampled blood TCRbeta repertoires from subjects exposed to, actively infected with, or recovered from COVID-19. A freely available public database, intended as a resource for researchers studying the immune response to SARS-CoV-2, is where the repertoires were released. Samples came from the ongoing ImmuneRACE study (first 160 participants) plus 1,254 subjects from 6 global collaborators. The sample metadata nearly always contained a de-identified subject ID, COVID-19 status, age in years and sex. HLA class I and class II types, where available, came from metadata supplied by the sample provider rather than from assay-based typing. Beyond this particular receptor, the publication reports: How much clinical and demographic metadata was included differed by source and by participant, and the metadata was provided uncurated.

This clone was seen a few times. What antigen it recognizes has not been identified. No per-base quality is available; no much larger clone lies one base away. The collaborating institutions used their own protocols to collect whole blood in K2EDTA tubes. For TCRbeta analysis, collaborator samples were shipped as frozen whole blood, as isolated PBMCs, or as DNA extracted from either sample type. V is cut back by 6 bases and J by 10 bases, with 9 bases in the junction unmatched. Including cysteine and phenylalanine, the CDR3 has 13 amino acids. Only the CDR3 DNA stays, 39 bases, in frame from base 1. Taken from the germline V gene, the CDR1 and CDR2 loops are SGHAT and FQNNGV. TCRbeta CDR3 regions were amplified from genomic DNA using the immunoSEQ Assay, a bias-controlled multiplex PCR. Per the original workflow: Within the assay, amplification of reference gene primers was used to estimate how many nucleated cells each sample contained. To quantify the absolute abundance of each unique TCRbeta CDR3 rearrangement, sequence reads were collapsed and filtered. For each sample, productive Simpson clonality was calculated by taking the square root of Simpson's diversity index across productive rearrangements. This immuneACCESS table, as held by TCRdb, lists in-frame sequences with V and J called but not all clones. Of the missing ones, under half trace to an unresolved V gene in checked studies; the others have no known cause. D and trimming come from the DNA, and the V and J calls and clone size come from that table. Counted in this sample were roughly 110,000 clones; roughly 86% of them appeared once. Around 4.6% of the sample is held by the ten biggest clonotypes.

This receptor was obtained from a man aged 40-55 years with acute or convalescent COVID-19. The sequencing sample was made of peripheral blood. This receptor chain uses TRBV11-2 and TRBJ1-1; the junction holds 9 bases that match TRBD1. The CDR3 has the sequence CASSQTGGGRAFF. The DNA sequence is TGTGCCAGCAGTCAAACAGGGGGCGGGAGAGCTTTCTTT.